These 22 T cell receptor beta chains were all obtained from the same sample, sequenced in a study of T cells in women clearing cervical HPV infection. Method: immunoSEQ multiplex PCR; TCRdb's copy keeps in-frame clones and lacks some. Its listing shows tens of thousands of clones. The sequenced sample consisted of blood buffy coat. The receptors here all came from a woman aged 18-70 years with a cervical HPV16 infection that either progressed to CIN3+ or cleared (not recorded which).

Concerning this clone itself: The read halts 3 residues ahead of the CDR3 end, with the missing end drawn from the germline J gene. The V call is TRBV18, the J call TRBJ2-1; tentative D call: TRBD2 (5 bases). V was clipped by 0 bases and J by 2 bases, with 11 bases between them. The CDR3 runs to 16 residues. CDR1 is KGHSH, CDR2 LQKENI, per germline. The part of the CDR3 DNA that was read is TGTGCCAGCTCACCACCCGGGGTGGTGACCTACAATGAG. Translated, it gives CASSPPGVVTYNE. The full CDR3 reads CASSPPGVVTYNEQFF.

Turning to this clone: The read terminates 3 residues ahead of where the CDR3 ends, so the germline J gene completes it. The chain uses TRBV10-3 and TRBJ2-3; no clear D gene. The CDR3 runs 12 residues. Trimming shortened V by 4 bases and J by 5 bases, and 7 bases separated the two germline ends. Germline CDR1 is ENHRY and CDR2 is SYGVKD. CDR3 DNA, as far as it was read: TGTGCCATCAGTGCCACTGAAGATACG. Protein sequence: CAISATEDT. The complete CDR3 reads CAISATEDTQYF.

Note on this clone: The read gets to within 3 residues of the CDR3 end, and the germline J gene fills in the rest. This chain joins TRBV18 and TRBJ2-2, with D possibly being TRBD1 (5 bases). Looked up from germline, CDR1 is KGHSH and CDR2 is LQKENI. V lost 6 bases and J 10 bases, leaving 15 bases between the germline ends. CDR3 length: 13 residues. The CDR3 reads CASSLTQGLELFF. The sequenced part of the CDR3 DNA is TGTGCCAGCTCCCTTACTCAGGGATTGGAG.

Notes on this clone: Sequencing ends 3 residues short of the CDR3 end; the germline J gene provides the rest. This chain connects TRBV19 to TRBJ2-3; TRBD1 matches at 7 bases. Germline V gene data show CDR1 as LNHDA and CDR2 as SQIVND (reference sequence). The ends lost 6 bases at V and 2 bases at J; junction bases unmatched: 11. The CDR3 totals 16 residues. The sequenced CDR3 bases are TGTGCCAGTAGGACCGGACAGGACTTATCCACAGATACG. Translation: CASRTGQDLSTDT. The whole CDR3 is CASRTGQDLSTDTQYF.

On this clone: The sequenced fragment ends 3 residues before the CDR3 boundary, so the rest is inferred from the germline J gene. The chain has TRBV10-3 and TRBJ2-1; D unclear. CDR1 and CDR2 from the germline V gene are ENHRY and SYGVKD. Trimming pared 4 bases from V and 4 bases from J, leaving 11 bases between. The CDR3 extends over 14 amino acids. CDR3: CAISGGAGYNEQFF. The CDR3 DNA, read in part, is TGTGCCATCAGTGGTGGCGCCGGGTACAATGAG.

With respect to this clone: The CDR3 end falls 3 residues outside the read, so it is completed with the germline J gene. The chain combines TRBV2 with TRBJ2-7, with 9 bases matching TRBD1. The CDR3 sequence is 14 residues long. V was pared by 3 bases and J by 2 bases, with 2 bases of the junction left unmatched. Germline V gene lookup returns CDR1 SNHLY and CDR2 FYNNEI. The CDR3 protein is CASSDRDRAYEQYF. The CDR3 DNA, read in part, is TGTGCCAGCAGTGATAGGGACAGGGCCTACGAG.

Comments on this clone: Coverage ceases 3 residues before the CDR3 finishes, and the germline J gene fills in the end. The chain joins TRBV20-1 to TRBJ1-5; 7 bases map to TRBD1. V was pared by 5 bases and J by 7 bases, with 14 bases of the junction left unmatched. Germline V gene data show CDR1 as DFQATT and CDR2 as SNEGSKA (reference sequence). The CDR3 extends over 15 amino acids. CDR3 amino acids: CSALPGRGRGQPQHF. The part of the CDR3 DNA that was read is TGCAGTGCTCTTCCTGGGAGGGGGCGCGGCCAGCCC.

Worth noting for this clone: The sequence runs out 3 residues before the end of the CDR3; the remainder is reconstructed from the germline J gene. The chain links TRBV11-2 to TRBJ2-7, with 7 bases matching TRBD1. Germline values: CDR1 SGHAT, CDR2 FQNNGV. This CDR3 is built from 13 residues. The trim removed 5 bases at V and 6 bases at J, leaving 7 bases unmatched. The CDR3 sequence is CASSQSNRGEQYF. Partial CDR3 DNA: TGTGCCAGCAGCCAGTCCAACAGGGGCGAG.

Concerning this clone itself: The observed sequence ends 3 residues before the CDR3 terminus, with the missing tail filled in from the germline J gene. V and J are TRBV6-2 or TRBV6-3 and TRBJ2-3, with D tentatively TRBD2 (6 bases). V lost 2 bases and J 7 bases, leaving 10 bases between the germline ends. The CDR3 has 13 residues. From germline, CDR1 is MNHEY and CDR2 SVGEGT. The covered CDR3 bases are TGTGCCAGCAGTTACGGGACTCCATATACG. This gives the protein CASSYGTPYT. From start to end, the CDR3 is CASSYGTPYTQYF.

Note on this clone: The read is 3 residues too short to cover the CDR3 end, so that end is filled in from the germline J gene. The identical CDR3 is also encoded by other nucleotide sequences in the sample. V gene TRBV5-1 combines with J gene TRBJ1-3; 9 bases agree with TRBD1. Germline CDR1 reads SGHRS; CDR2 reads YFSETQ. The CDR3 has 19 residues. V trimming: 3 bases; J trimming: 0 bases; junction bases outside the gene matches: 13. Incomplete CDR3 DNA: TGCGCCAGCAGCTGGACCCCCTCGACAGGGGGGACCTCTGGAAACACC. It specifies CASSWTPSTGGTSGNT. The complete CDR3 reads CASSWTPSTGGTSGNTIYF.

Note on this clone: The read gets to within 3 residues of the CDR3 end, and the germline J gene fills in the rest. V is TRBV7-3 and J is TRBJ2-2, with 7 bases fitting TRBD1. This CDR3 region has 13 residues. J was trimmed by 8 bases and V by 3 bases; bases with no gene match: 3. From germline, CDR1 is SGHTA and CDR2 FQGTGA. The DNA read from the CDR3 is TGTGCCAGCAGCTTTCAACAGGGGGGGGAG. Its protein product is CASSFQQGGE. The full CDR3 reads CASSFQQGGELFF.

As for this clone: The read comes to an end 3 residues before the CDR3 does, leaving the germline J gene to fill in the end. J is TRBJ1-6 and V is TRBV5-1; possible D gene TRBD1, 5 bases. Trimming took off 0 bases at V and 8 bases at J, with 12 bases between the two ends. Germline CDR1 and CDR2: SGHRS and YFSETQ. The CDR3 runs 15 residues. The CDR3 DNA, read in part, is TGCGCCAGCAGCTTGGCGGCAGGGAGTGATTCACCC. Residues: CASSLAAGSDSP. In full, the CDR3 reads CASSLAAGSDSPLHF.

In regard to this clone: The CDR3 goes on 3 residues after the read ends, and that part is filled in from the germline J gene. The V and J genes are TRBV5-1 and TRBJ1-2; a possible D gene is TRBD1 (5 bases). The germline CDR1 and CDR2 sequences are SGHRS and YFSETQ. The CDR3 is 13 amino acids. The V end lost 0 bases, the J end lost 4 bases, and 7 bases lay between the germline ends. The sequenced part of the CDR3 DNA is TGCGCCAGCAGCTTGGCGGGGGTCTATGGC. This sequence encodes CASSLAGVYG. The whole CDR3 is CASSLAGVYGYTF.

As to this clone: The sequence runs out 3 residues before the end of the CDR3; the remainder is reconstructed from the germline J gene. The chain links TRBV19 to TRBJ2-3; D might be TRBD2 (6 bases). In germline, CDR1 is LNHDA, CDR2 SQIVND (reference sequence). This CDR3 is 13 amino acids long. This CDR3 reads CASSIPGRKPQYF. CDR3 bases read: TGTGCCAGTAGTATACCAGGGAGGAAGCCG.

A remark on this clone: The CDR3 end is not reached by the read, which stops 3 residues before it; the germline J gene fills it in. This sequence joins TRBV7-9 and TRBJ1-3; D gene unclear. This CDR3 has 12 residues. Trimming cost V 6 bases and J 0 bases, with 3 bases left between them. Germline values: CDR1 SEHNR, CDR2 FQNEAQ (reference sequence). CDR3 DNA (partial): TGTGCCAGCAGACTCTCTGGAAACACC. Translation: CASRLSGNT. The full CDR3 sequence reads CASRLSGNTIYF.

Concerning this clone itself: The read falls 3 residues short of the CDR3 end, and the missing part is taken from the germline J gene. The chain carries TRBV12-5 and TRBJ2-5; the match to TRBD2 covers 9 bases. CDR3 length: 16 residues. Germline-derived CDR1 and CDR2 are LGHNT and FRNRAP. V shed 5 bases, J shed 5 bases, and the junction held 12 bases outside the gene matches. The DNA read from the CDR3 is TGTGCTAGTGGTCAAAATAGCGGGAGTATGGGTGAGACC. Translated, it gives CASGQNSGSMGET. The CDR3 in its entirety is CASGQNSGSMGETQYF.

The sequenced part of the CDR3 DNA is TGCGCCAGTCGGGGTACCGGGGAG. Translated, it gives CASRGTGE. The CDR3 as a whole reads CASRGTGELFF. This sequence joins TRBV10-2 and TRBJ2-2; D might be TRBD2 (5 bases). The read stops 3 residues short of the end of the CDR3; the missing end is completed from the germline J gene. V shed 9 bases and J shed 5 bases, with 7 bases lying between them. Germline V gives CDR1 WSHSY, CDR2 SAAADI. This CDR3 has 11 amino acids.

With regard to this clone: With the read ending 3 residues before the CDR3 end, the germline J gene is used to fill in that end. This chain joins TRBV2 and TRBJ1-2; TRBD1 aligns across 9 bases. With V trimmed by 7 bases and J by 3 bases, 6 bases remained unmatched. Germline V CDR1 and CDR2: SNHLY, FYNNEI. The CDR3 runs to 14 residues. The CDR3 is CASNPQGADYGYTF. The CDR3 DNA, read in part, is TGTGCCAGCAATCCACAGGGGGCAGACTATGGC. Looking up the rest from reference TRBV2 and TRBJ1-2 gives the full variable domain: EPEVTQTPSHQVTQMGQEVILRCVPISNHLYFYWYRQILGQKVEFLVSFYNNEISEKSEIFDDQFSVERPDGSNFTLKIRSTKLEDSAMYFCASNPQGADYGYTFGSGTRLTVV.

In regard to this clone: The read gets to within 3 residues of the CDR3 end, and the germline J gene fills in the rest. The chain recombines TRBV7-2 with TRBJ1-5, with 7 positions matching TRBD1. CDR1 and CDR2 (germline): SGHTA, FQGNSA. CDR3 length: 16 residues. V lost 0 bases and J lost 2; bases outside the gene matches: 4. CDR3 DNA (partial): TGTGCCAGCAGCTTAGCGCTGGGACAGCGCAATCAGCCC. Translated, it gives CASSLALGQRNQP. In full, the CDR3 reads CASSLALGQRNQPQHF.

To note about this clone: The CDR3 end lies 3 residues beyond the end of the read and is filled in from the germline J gene. This chain uses TRBV20-1 with TRBJ2-3; 8 bases agree with TRBD1. The germline gives CDR1 DFQATT, CDR2 SNEGSKA (reference sequence). The CDR3 covers 17 residues. Losses at the gene ends were 6 bases for V and 3 bases for J; bases not matched to a gene: 17. The part of the CDR3 DNA that was read is TGCAGTGCCGGTGCCCATCCAGGGGGCGGTGAAACAGATACG. Translated, it gives CSAGAHPGGGETDT. In full, the CDR3 is CSAGAHPGGGETDTQYF.

As concerns this clone: Coverage ceases 3 residues before the CDR3 finishes, and the germline J gene fills in the end. The rearrangement uses TRBV20-1 and TRBJ2-5; D not resolved. Germline V CDR1 and CDR2: DFQATT, SNEGSKA (reference sequence). V shed 2 bases and J shed 7 bases, with 11 bases lying between them. The CDR3 has 12 residues. The CDR3 sequence: CSARYPSGTQYF. CDR3 bases read: TGCAGTGCTAGATACCCCAGTGGGACC.

Partial CDR3 DNA: TGTGCCAGTAGTATAGGCCTAACTAGCGGGGTTTACAATGAG. It yields the protein CASSIGLTSGVYNE. The full CDR3 sequence reads CASSIGLTSGVYNEQFF. The chain recombines TRBV19 with TRBJ2-1, with 10 nucleotides matching TRBD2. Sequencing ends 3 residues short of the CDR3 end; the germline J gene provides the rest. The CDR3 has 17 residues. V was pared by 1 base and J by 4 bases, with 7 bases of the junction left unmatched. CDR1 and CDR2 from the germline V gene are LNHDA and SQIVND (reference sequence).